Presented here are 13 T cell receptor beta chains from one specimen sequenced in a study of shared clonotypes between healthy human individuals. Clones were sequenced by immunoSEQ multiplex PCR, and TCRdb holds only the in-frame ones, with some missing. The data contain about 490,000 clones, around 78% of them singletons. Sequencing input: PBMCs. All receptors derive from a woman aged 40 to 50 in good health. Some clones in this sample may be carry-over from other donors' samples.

The CDR3 nucleotides read TGTGCCAGCAGCTTAGGAGTCGCTATTGGCGACATTCAGTACTTC. Translated, it gives CASSLGVAIGDIQYF. V usage is TRBV7-9 and J usage is TRBJ2-4; D call uncertain. The germline V gene encodes CDR1 SEHNR and CDR2 FQNEAQ (reference sequence). This CDR3 comprises 15 residues. The V end lost 1 base, the J end lost 8 bases, and 15 bases lay between the germline ends.

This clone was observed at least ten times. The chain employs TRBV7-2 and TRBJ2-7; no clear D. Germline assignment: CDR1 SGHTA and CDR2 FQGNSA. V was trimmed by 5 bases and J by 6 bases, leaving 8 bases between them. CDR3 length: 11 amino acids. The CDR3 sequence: CASSQQIEQYF. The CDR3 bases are TGTGCCAGCAGCCAACAGATCGAGCAGTACTTC.

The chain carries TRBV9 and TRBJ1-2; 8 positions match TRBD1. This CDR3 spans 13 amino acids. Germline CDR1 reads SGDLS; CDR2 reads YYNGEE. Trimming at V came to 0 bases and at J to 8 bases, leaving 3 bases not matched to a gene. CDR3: CASSVGTGSGYTF. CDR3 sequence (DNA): TGTGCCAGCAGCGTAGGGACAGGGAGCGGCTACACCTTC.

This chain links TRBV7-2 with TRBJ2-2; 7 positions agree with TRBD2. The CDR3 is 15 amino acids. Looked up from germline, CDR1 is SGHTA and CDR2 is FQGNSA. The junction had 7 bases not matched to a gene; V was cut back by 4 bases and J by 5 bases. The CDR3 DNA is TGTGCCAGCAGCTCAGCGGGACCGGGAACCGGGGAGCTGTTTTTT. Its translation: CASSSAGPGTGELFF.

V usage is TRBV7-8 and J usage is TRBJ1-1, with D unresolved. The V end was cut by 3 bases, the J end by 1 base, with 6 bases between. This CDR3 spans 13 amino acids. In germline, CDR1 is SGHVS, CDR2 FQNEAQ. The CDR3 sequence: CASSFGSNTEAFF. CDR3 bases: TGTGCCAGCAGCTTTGGGTCGAACACTGAAGCTTTCTTT.

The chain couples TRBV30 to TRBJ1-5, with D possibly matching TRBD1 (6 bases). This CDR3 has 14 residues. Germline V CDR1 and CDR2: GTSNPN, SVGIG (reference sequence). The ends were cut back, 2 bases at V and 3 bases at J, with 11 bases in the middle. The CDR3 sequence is CAWSSGQPNQPQHF. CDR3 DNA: TGTGCCTGGAGTAGCGGACAGCCCAATCAGCCCCAGCATTTT.

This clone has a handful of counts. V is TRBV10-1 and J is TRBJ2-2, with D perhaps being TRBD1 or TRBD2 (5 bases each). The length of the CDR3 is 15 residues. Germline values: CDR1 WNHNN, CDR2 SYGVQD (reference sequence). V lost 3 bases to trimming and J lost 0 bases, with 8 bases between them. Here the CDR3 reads CASSDQGPNTGELFF. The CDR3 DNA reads TGCGCCAGCAGTGACCAGGGACCGAACACCGGGGAGCTGTTTTTT.

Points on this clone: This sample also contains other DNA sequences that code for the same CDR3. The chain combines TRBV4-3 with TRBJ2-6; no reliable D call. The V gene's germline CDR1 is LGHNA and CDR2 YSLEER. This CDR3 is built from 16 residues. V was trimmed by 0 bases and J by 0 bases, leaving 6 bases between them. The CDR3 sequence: CASSQDGSSGANVLTF. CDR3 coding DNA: TGCGCCAGCAGCCAAGACGGCAGCTCTGGGGCCAACGTCCTGACTTTC.

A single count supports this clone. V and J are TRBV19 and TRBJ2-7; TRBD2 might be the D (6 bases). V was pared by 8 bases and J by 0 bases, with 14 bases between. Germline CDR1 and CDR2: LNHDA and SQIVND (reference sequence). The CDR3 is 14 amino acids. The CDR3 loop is CASGWATSSYEQYF. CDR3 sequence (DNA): TGTGCCAGTGGTTGGGCGACTAGCTCCTACGAGCAGTACTTC.

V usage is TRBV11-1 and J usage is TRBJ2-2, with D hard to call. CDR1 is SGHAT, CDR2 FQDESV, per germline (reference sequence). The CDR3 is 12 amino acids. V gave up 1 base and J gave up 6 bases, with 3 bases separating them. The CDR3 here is CASSLVAGELFF. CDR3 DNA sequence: TGTGCCAGCAGCTTAGTGGCCGGGGAGCTGTTTTTT.

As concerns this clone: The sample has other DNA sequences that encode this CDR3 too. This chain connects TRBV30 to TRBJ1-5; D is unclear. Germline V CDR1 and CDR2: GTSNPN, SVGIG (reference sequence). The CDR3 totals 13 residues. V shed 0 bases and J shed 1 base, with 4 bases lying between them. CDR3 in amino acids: CAWSVGSNQPQHF. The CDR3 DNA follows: TGTGCCTGGAGTGTCGGAAGCAATCAGCCCCAGCATTTT.

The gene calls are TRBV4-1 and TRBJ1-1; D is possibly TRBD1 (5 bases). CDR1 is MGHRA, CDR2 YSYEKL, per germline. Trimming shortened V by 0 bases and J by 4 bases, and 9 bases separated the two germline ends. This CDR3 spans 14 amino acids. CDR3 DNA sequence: TGCGCCAGCAGCCAAGAGGAGGGGACCACTGAAGCTTTCTTT. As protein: CASSQEEGTTEAFF.

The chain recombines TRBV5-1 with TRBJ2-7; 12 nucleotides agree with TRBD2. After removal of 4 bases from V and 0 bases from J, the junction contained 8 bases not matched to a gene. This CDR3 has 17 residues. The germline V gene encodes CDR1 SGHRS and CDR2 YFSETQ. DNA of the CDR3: TGCGCCAGCAGCCTGACTAGCGGGAGTGGCAGCTCCTACGAGCAGTACTTC. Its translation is CASSLTSGSGSSYEQYF.